This TCR beta chain was recorded in a study of CD4 T cells in relation to SARS-CoV-2 and coronaviruses (dated by TCRdb to 2020 to 2022). Broadly, across the study: In the ViraFEST assay, PBMCs were grown with antigen for about ten days, and TCR beta CDR3s were then sequenced to identify antigen-specific clonal expansions. An HIV-1 Nef peptide pool or a culture without peptide was used as the negative reference condition. HLA restriction was mapped for shared crossreactive spike epitopes using patient-derived lymphoblastoid cell lines. At the level of individual TCR clonotypes, the study measured memory CD4+ T cell crossreactivity between SARS-CoV-2 spike protein and common cold coronavirus spike proteins. The Adaptive Biotechnologies TCR-sequencing kit was used to sequence samples from three pre-COVID donors and the naive versus memory experiments, whereas other data were Illumina-based. A different, Illumina-based TCR-beta assay was used to sequence expansion assays from other donors in the study. Results and caveats for the whole study, not just this receptor: Because the crossreactivity analysis focused on spike protein, crossreactivity against other viral proteins was not assessed. No donor contributed both pre-pandemic and post-infection samples, which limited tracing the source of pre-existing responses. Crossreactive clones showed significantly weaker SARS-CoV-2-driven expansion than monoreactive clones, consistent with antigenic imprinting. The study was limited by small numbers of patients and tested TCRs. About 65% of donors had memory CD4+ clonotypes that crossrecognized SARS-CoV-2 and at least one common cold coronavirus spike.

Library preparation employed the immunoSEQ multiplex PCR assay. The authors' analysis ran thus. Preprocessing removed nonproductive sequences and CDR3s not starting with C, not ending with F or W, or shorter than 7 amino acids. Antigen-specific clonotypes were called with the MANAFEST web app, based on expansion relative to reference and other culture wells. A clone was considered positive if the clone showed significant expansion compared with the reference culture in 2 of 3 replicate wells at an FDR below 0.05. For a clone to be considered positive, significant expansion relative to all other tandem wells and an odds ratio above 5 were also required. Pairwise Levenshtein distance, computed with the stringdist R package after three terminal residues were trimmed from each end, was used as the measure of CDR3 homology. TCRdb re-hosts the immuneACCESS table, in-frame sequences only. Its copies lack some clones; in the studies checked, an unresolved V gene accounts for under half of them, and the cause for the rest is not known. V and J calls and clone size follow that table, whereas D and trimming were derived from the DNA. For this sample the table gives 8,500 to 13,000 clones, of which 80% to 90% were detected only once. The ten largest clones add up to over 25% of the sample.

As for this clone: Its specific antigen is unknown. Base qualities are not at hand, and no much larger clone is one base apart.

CD4+ T cells from unexposed donors were collected before the COVID-19 pandemic (2011-2018). After more than 9 days of culture, CD4+ T cells were isolated with the EasySep CD4+ T cell isolation kit. As cell numbers permitted, CD4+ T cells from unexposed donors were tested for reactivity to SARS-CoV-2 S and N and to four common cold coronavirus spike pools. About 2 million PBMCs per well were cultured in IMDM with roughly 5.5% human AB serum and approximately 10 IU/ml IL-2. Half of the culture medium was replaced with fresh IL-2-containing medium on days 3 and 7. Triplicate replicate wells were generally used for each peptide culture condition. Leukapheresis product for the unexposed donors was purchased commercially. Ficoll-Paque PLUS gradient centrifugation was used to isolate PBMCs from either whole blood or leukapheresis product. The PBMCs went either fresh into the expansion assay or into cryopreservation at -140 degrees C. The QIAamp Micro DNA Kit was used to extract genomic DNA from the CD4+ T cells.

This sequence originates from a human donor in good health. The sequencing sample was made of CD4+ T cells from PBMCs, cultured in vitro.

The CDR3 sequence is CASSQGAGSTYF. The DNA is as follows: TGTGCCAGCTCCCAAGGGGCAGGGTCGACATATTTT. The chain is made from TRBV18 and TRBJ1-3; TRBD1 is a possible D gene, resting on 5 matching bases. The germline V gene sets CDR1 to KGHSH and CDR2 to LQKENI. V sheds 6 bases and J sheds 15 bases, leaving 18 bases between their ends. CDR3 length: 12 amino acids, cysteine to phenylalanine. The entry retains the CDR3 DNA only, 36 bases that are in frame from base 1.